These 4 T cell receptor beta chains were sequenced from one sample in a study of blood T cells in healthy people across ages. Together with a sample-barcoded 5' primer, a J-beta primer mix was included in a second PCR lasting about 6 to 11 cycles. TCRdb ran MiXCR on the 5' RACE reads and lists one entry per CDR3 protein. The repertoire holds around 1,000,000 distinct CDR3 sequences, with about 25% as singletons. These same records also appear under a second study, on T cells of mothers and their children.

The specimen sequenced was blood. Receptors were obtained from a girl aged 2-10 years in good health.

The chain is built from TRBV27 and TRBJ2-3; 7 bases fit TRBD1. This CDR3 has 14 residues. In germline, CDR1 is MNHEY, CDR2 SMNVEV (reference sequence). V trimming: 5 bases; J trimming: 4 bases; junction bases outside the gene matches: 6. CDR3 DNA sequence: TGTGCCAGCAGTACCCGACAGGGTCCAGATACGCAGTATTTT. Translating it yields CASSTRQGPDTQYF.

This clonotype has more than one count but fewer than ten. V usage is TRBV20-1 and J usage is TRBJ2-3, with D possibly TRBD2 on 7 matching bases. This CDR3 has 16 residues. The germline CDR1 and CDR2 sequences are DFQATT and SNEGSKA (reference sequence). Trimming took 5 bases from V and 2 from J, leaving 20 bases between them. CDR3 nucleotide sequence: TGCAGTGCTCAAGGGGGAGGGGGGGGGACCACAGATACGCAGTATTTT. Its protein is CSAQGGGGGTTDTQYF.

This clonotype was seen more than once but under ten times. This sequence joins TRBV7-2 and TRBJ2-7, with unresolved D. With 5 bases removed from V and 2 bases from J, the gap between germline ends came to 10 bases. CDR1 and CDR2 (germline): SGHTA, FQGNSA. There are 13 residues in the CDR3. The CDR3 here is CASSTRAPYEQYF. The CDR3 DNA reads TGTGCCAGCAGCACCCGGGCGCCCTACGAGCAGTACTTC.

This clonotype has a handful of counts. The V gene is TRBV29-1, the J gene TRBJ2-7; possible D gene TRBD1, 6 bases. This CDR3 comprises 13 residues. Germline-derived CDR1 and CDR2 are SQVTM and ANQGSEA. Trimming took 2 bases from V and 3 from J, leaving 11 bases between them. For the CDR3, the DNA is TGCAGCGTTGAATCAACAGGGCTCTACGAGCAGTACTTC. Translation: CSVESTGLYEQYF.